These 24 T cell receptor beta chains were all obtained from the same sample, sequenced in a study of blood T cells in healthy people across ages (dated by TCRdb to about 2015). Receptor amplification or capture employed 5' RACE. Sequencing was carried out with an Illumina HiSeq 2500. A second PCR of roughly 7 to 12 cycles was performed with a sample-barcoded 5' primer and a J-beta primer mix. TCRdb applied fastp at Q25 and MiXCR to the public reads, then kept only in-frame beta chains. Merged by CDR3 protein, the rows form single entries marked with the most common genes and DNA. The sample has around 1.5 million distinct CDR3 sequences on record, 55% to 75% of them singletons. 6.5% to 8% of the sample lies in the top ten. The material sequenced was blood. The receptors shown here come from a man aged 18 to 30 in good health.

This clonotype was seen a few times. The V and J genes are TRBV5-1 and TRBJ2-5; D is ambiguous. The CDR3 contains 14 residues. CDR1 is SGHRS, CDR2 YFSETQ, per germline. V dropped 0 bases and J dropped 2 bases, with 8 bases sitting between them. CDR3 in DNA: TGCGCCAGCAGCTTGGATGTGCCGCAAGAGACCCAGTACTTC. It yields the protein CASSLDVPQETQYF.

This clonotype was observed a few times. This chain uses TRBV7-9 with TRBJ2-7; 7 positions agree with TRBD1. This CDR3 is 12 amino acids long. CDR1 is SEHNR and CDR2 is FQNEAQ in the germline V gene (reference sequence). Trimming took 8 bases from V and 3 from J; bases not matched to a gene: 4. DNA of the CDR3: TGTGCCAGCCGGGACAGAGTCTACGAGCAGTACTTC. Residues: CASRDRVYEQYF.

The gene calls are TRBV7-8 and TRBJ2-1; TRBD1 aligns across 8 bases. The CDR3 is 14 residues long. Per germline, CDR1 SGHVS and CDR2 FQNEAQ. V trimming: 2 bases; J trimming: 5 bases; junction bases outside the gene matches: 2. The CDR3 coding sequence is TGTGCCAGCAGCTTACTGGACAGGGACAATGAGCAGTTCTTC. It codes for CASSLLDRDNEQFF. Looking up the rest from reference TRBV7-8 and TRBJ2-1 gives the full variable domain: GAGVSQSPRYKVAKRGQDVALRCDPISGHVSLFWYQQALGQGPEFLTYFQNEAQLDKSGLPSDRFFAERPEGSVSTLKIQRTQQEDSAVYLCASSLLDRDNEQFFGPGTRLTVL.

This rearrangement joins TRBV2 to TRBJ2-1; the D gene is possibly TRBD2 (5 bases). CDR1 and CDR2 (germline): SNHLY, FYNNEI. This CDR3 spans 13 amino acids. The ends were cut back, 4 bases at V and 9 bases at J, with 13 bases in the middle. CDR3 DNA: TGTGCCAGCAGTGTACTAGTCTCTTCTGAGCAGTTCTTC. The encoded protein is CASSVLVSSEQFF.

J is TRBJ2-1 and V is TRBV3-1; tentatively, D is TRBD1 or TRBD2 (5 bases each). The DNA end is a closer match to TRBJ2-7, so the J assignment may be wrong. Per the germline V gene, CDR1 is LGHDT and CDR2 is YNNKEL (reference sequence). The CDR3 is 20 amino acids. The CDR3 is CASSQARDRRWGDSYNEQYF. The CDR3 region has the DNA TGTGCCAGCAGCCAAGCTCGGGACCGCCGGTGGGGAGATTCCTACAATGAGCAGTACTTC.

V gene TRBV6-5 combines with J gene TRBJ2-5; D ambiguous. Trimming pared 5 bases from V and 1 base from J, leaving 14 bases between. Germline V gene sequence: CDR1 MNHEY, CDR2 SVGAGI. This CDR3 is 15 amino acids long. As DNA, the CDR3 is TGTGCCAGCAGTCTCGACACCTCCATCCAAGAGACCCAGTACTTC. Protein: CASSLDTSIQETQYF.

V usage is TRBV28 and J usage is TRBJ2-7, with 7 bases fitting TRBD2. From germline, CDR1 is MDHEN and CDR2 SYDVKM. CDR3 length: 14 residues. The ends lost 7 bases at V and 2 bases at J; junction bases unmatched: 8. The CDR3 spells CASNPSGETYEQYF. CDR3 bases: TGTGCCAGCAACCCGAGCGGGGAGACCTACGAGCAGTACTTC.

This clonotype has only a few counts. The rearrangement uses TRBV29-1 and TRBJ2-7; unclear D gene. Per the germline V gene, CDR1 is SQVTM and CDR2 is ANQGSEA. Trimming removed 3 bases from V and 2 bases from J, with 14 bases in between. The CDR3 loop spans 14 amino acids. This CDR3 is CSVDGQASPYEQYF. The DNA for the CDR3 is TGCAGCGTTGATGGGCAGGCTTCGCCCTACGAGCAGTACTTC.

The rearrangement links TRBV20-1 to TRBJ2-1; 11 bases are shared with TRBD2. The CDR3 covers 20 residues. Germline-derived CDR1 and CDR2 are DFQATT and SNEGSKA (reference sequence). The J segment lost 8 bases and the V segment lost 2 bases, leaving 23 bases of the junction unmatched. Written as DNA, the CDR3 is TGCAGTGCTAGAAGTGGGGCCCGGCGAGGCCGACTAGCGGGAAATGATGAGCAGTTCTTC. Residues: CSARSGARRGRLAGNDEQFF.

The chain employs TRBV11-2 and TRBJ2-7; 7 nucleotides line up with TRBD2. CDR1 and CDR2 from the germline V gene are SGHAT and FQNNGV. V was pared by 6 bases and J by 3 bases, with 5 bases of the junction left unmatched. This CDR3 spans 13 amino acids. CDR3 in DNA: TGTGCCAGCAGTAGCGGGCTGATCTACGAGCAGTACTTC. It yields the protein CASSSGLIYEQYF.

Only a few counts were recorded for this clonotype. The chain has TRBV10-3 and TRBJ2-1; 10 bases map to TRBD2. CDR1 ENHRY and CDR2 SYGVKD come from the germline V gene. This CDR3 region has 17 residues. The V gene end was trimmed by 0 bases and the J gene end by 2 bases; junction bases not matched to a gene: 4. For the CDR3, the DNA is TGTGCCATCAGTGAGTCTGAGCGGGGGGGCACCTACAATGAGCAGTTCTTC. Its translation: CAISESERGGTYNEQFF.

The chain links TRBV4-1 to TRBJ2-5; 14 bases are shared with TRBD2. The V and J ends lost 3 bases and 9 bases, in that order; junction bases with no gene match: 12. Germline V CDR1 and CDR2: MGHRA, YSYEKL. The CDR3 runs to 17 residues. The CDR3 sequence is CASSHPLGTSGGRAQYF. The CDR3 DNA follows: TGCGCCAGCAGCCACCCCTTGGGGACTAGCGGGGGCCGGGCCCAGTACTTC.

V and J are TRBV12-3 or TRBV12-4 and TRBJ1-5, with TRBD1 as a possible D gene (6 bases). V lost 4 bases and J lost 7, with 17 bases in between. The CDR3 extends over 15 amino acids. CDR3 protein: CASSWVRGAGQPQHF. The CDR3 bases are TGTGCCAGCAGTTGGGTCAGGGGAGCGGGGCAGCCCCAGCATTTT.

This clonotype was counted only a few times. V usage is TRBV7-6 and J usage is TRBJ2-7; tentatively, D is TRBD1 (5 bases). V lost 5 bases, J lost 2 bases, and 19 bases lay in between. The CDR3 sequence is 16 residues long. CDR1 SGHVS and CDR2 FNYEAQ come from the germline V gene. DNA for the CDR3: TGTGCCAGCAGCCCCCGGGTGACAGAATTAGCCTACGAGCAGTACTTC. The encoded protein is CASSPRVTELAYEQYF.

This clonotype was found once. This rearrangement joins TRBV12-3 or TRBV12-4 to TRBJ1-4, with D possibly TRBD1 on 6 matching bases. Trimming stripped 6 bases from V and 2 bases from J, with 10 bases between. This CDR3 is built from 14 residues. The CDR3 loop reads CASRGTGTNEKLFF. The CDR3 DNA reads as TGTGCCAGCAGGGGCACAGGGACTAATGAAAAACTGTTTTTT.

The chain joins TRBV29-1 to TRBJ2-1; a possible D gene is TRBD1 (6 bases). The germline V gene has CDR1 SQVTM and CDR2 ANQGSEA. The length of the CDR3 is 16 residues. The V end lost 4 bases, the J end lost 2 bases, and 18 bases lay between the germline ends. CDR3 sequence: CSVGEEQGMTYNEQFF. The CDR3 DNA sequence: TGCAGCGTTGGGGAAGAACAGGGAATGACCTACAATGAGCAGTTCTTC.

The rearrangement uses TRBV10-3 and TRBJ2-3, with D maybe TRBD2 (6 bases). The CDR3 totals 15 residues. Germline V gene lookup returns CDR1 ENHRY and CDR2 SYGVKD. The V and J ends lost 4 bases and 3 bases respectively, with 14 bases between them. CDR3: CAISGRLGQTDTQYF. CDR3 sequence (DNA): TGTGCCATCAGTGGAAGACTAGGACAAACAGATACGCAGTATTTT.

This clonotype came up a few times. The CDR3 spells CASSFLAGFTDTQYF. In nucleotides, the CDR3 is TGTGCCAGCAGTTTCCTAGCGGGCTTCACAGATACGCAGTATTTT. The chain is built from TRBV27 and TRBJ2-3; 8 bases fit TRBD2. This CDR3 has 15 residues. The ends lost 3 bases at V and 2 bases at J; junction bases unmatched: 4. CDR1 and CDR2 (germline): MNHEY, SMNVEV (reference sequence).

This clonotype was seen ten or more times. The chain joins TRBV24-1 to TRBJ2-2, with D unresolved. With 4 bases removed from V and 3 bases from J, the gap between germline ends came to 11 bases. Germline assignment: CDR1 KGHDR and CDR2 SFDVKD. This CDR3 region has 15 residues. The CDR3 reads CATSDVQTDTGELFF. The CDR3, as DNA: TGTGCCACCAGTGACGTCCAGACGGACACCGGGGAGCTGTTTTTT.

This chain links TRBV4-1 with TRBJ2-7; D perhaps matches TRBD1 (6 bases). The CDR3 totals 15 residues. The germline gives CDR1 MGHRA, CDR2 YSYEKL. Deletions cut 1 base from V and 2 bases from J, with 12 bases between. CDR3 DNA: TGCGCCAGCAGCCAAGGGAAAGGGGGTCCCTACGAGCAGTACTTC. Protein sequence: CASSQGKGGPYEQYF.

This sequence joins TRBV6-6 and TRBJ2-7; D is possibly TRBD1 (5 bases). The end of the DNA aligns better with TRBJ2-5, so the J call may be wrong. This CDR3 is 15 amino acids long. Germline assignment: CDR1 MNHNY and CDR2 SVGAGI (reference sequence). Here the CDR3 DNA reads TGTGCCAGCAGTTACACTCGGACAAGGCAAGAGACCCAGTACTTC. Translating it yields CASSYTRTRQETQYF.

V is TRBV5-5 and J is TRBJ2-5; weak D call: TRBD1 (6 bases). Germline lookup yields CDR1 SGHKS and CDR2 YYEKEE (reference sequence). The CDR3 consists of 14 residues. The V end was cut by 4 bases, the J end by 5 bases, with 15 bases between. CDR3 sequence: CASSNPTGLETQYF. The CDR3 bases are TGTGCCAGCAGCAACCCGACAGGACTGGAGACCCAGTACTTC.

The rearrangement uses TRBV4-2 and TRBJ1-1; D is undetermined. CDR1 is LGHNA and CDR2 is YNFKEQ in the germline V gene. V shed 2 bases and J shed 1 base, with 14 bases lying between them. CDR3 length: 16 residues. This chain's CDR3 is CASSQLPRTGNTEAFF. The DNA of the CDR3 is TGTGCCAGCAGCCAACTCCCCAGGACGGGGAACACTGAAGCTTTCTTT.

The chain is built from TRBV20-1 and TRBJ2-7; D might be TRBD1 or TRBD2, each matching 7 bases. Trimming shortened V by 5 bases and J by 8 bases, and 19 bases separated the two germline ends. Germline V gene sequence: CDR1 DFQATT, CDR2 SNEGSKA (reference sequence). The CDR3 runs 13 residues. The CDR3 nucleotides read TGCAGTGCTTCCAGGGGGGGGCCGGGGCAGCAGTACTTC. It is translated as CSASRGGPGQQYF.